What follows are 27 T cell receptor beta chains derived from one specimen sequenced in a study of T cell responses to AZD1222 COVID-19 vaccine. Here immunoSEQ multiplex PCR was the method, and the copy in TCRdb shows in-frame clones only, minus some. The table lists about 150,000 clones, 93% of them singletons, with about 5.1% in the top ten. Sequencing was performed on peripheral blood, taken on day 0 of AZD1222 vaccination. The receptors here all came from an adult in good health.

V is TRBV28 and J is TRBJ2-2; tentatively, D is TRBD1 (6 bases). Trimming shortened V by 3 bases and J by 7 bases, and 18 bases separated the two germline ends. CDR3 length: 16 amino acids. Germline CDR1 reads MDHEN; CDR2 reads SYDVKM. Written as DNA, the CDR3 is TGTGCCAGCAGTTTTTCCGGGACACGGACTTACGGGGAGCTGTTTTTT. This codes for CASSFSGTRTYGELFF.

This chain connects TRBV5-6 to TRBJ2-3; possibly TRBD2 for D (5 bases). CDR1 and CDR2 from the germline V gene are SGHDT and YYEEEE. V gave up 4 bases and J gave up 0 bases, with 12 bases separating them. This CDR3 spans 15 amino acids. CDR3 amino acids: CASSRSGTSTDTQYF. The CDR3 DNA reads TGTGCCAGCAGCCGGAGCGGAACTAGCACAGATACGCAGTATTTT.

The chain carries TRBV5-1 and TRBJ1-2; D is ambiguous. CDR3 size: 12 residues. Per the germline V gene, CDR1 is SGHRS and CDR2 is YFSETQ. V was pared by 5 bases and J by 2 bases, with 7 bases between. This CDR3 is CASRTANYGYTF. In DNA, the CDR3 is TGCGCCAGCAGAACTGCAAACTATGGCTACACCTTC.

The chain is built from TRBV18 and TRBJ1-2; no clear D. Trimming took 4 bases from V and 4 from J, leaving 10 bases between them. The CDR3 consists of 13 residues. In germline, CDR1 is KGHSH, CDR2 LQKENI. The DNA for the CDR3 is TGTGCCAGCTCACAGCCCGGAAGCTATGGCTACACCTTC. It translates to CASSQPGSYGYTF.

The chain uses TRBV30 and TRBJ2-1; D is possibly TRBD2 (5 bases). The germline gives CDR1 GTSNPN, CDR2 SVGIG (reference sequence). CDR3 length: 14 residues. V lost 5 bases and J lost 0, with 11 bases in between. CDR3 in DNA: TGTGCCTGGGGGAGCGGAAGCTCCTACAATGAGCAGTTCTTC. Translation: CAWGSGSSYNEQFF.

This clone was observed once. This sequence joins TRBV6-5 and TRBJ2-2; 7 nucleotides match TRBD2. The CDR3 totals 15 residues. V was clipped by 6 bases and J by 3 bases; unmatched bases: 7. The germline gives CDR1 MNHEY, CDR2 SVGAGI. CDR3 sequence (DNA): TGTGCCAGCAGAACCGGGACTACCGACACCGGGGAGCTGTTTTTT. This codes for CASRTGTTDTGELFF.

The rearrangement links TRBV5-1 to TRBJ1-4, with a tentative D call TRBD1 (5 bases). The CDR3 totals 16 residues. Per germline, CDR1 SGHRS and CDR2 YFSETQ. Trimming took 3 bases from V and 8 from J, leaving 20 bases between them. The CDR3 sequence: CASSSVTGDWKEKLFF. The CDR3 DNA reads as TGCGCCAGCAGCTCGGTTACAGGAGATTGGAAGGAAAAACTGTTTTTT.

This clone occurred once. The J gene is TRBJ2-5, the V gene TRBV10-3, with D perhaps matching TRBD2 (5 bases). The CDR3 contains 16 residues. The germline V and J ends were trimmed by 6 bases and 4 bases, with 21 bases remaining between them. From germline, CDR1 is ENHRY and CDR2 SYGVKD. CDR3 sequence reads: CAISQTSSPVGETQYF. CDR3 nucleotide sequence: TGTGCCATCAGCCAAACTAGTTCTCCGGTCGGAGAGACCCAGTACTTC.

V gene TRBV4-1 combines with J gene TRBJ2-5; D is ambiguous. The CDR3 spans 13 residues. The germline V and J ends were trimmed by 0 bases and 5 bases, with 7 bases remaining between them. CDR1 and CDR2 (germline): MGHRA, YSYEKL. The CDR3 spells CASSQEDGETQYF. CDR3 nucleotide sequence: TGCGCCAGCAGCCAAGAAGATGGCGAGACCCAGTACTTC.

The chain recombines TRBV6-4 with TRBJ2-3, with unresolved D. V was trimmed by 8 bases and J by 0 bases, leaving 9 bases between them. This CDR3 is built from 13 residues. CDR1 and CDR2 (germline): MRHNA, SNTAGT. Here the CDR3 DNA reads TGTGCCAGCGCCGGCGTGAGCACAGATACGCAGTATTTT. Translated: CASAGVSTDTQYF.

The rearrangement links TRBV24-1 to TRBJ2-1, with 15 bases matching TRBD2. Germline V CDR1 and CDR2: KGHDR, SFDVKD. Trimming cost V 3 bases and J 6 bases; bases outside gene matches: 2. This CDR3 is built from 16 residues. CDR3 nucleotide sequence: TGTGCCACCAGTGATGGACTAGCGGGAGGGCGCAATGAGCAGTTCTTC. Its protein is CATSDGLAGGRNEQFF.

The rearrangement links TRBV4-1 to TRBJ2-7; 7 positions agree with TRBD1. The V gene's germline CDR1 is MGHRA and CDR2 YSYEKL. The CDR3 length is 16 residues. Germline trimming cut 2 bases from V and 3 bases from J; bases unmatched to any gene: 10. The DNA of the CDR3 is TGCGCCAGCAGCCAACCGGGACAGAAAACACACTACGAGCAGTACTTC. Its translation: CASSQPGQKTHYEQYF.

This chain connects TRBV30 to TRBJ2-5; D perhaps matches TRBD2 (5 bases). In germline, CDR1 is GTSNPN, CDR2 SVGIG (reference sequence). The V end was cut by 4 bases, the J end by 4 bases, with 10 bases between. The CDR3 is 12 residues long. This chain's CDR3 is CAWISSLETQYF. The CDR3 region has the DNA TGTGCCTGGATCTCTAGCCTAGAGACCCAGTACTTC.

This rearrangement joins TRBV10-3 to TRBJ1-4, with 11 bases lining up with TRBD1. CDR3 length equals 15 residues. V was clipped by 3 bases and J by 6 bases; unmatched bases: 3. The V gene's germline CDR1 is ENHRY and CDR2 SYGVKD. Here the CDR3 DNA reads TGTGCCATCAGTGACCCGGGACAGGGGGATGAAAAACTGTTTTTT. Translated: CAISDPGQGDEKLFF.

The CDR3 region is CASSMTSSSPLHF. The DNA of the CDR3 is TGTGCCAGTAGTATGACCAGTTCCTCACCCCTCCACTTT. V usage is TRBV19 and J usage is TRBJ1-6; D gene unclear. CDR1 is LNHDA, CDR2 SQIVND, per germline (reference sequence). Trimming shortened V by 3 bases and J by 10 bases, and 10 bases separated the two germline ends. There are 13 residues in the CDR3.

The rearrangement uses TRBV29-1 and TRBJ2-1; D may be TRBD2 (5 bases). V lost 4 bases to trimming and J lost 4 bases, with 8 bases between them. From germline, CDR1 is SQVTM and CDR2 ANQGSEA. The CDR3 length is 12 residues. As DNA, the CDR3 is TGCAGCGTTGGCGGGTTTTACAATGAGCAGTTCTTC. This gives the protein CSVGGFYNEQFF.

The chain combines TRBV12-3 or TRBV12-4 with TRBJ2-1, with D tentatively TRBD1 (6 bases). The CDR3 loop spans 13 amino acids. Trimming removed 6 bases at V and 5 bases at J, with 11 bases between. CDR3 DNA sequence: TGTGCCAGCAGCCGTACAGGGAACAATGAGCAGTTCTTC. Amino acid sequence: CASSRTGNNEQFF.

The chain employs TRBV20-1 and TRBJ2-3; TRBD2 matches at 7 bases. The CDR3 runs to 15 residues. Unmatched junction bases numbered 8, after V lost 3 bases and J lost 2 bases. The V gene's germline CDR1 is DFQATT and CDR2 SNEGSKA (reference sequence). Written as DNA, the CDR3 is TGCAGTGCTAGTATCGGCGGGAGACACACAGATACGCAGTATTTT. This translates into CSASIGGRHTDTQYF.

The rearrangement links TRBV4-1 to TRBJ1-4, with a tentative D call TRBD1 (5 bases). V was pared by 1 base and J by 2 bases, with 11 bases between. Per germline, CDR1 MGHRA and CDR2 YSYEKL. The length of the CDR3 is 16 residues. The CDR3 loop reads CASSQGPGRTNEKLFF. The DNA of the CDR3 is TGCGCCAGCAGCCAAGGTCCGGGGCGCACTAATGAAAAACTGTTTTTT.

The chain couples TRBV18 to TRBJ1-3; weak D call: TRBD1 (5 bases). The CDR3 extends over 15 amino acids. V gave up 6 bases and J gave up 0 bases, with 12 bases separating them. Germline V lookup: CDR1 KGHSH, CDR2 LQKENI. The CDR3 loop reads CASSLDRPSGNTIYF. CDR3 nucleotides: TGTGCCAGCTCTCTCGACAGACCCTCTGGAAACACCATATATTTT.

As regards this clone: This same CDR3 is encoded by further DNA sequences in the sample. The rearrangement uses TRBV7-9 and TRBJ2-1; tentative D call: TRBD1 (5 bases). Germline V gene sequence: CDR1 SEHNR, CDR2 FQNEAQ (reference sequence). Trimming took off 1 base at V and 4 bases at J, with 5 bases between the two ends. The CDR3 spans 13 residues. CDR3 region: CASSLGQYNEQFF. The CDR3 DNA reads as TGTGCCAGCAGCTTAGGACAGTACAATGAGCAGTTCTTC.

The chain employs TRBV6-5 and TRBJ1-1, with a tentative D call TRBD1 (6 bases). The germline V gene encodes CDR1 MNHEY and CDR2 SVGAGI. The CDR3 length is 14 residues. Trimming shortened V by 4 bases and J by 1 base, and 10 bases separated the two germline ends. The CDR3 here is CASSSGQWNTEAFF. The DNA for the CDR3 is TGTGCCAGCAGTTCAGGACAGTGGAACACTGAAGCTTTCTTT.

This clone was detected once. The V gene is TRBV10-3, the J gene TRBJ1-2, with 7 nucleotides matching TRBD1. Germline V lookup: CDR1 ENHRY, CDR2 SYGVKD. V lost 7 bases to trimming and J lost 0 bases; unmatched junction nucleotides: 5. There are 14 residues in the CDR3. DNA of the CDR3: TGTGCCATCAATTTTGGGACAGCTAACTATGGCTACACCTTC. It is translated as CAINFGTANYGYTF.

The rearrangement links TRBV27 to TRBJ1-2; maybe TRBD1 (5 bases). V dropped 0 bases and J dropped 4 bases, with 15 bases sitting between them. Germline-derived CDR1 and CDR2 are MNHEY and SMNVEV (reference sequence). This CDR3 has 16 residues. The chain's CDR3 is CASSLSKGAAFYGYTF. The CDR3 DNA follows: TGTGCCAGCAGTTTATCTAAAGGGGCAGCTTTCTATGGCTACACCTTC.

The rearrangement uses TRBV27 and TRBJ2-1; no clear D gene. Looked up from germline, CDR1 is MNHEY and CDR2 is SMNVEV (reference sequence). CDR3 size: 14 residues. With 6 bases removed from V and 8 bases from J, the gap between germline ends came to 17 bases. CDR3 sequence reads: CASSSSRLSDEQFF. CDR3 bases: TGTGCCAGCAGCAGTTCACGGTTAAGCGATGAGCAGTTCTTC.

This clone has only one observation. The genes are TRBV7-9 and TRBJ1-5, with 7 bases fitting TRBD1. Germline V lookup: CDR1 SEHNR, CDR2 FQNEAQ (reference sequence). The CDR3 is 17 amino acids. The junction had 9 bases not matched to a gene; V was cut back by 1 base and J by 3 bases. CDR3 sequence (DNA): TGTGCCAGCAGCTTAGGAGGGGGACAGCGTCCCAATCAGCCCCAGCATTTT. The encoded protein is CASSLGGGQRPNQPQHF. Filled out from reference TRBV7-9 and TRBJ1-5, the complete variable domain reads DTGVSQNPRHKITKRGQNVTFRCDPISEHNRLYWYRQTLGQGPEFLTYFQNEAQLEKSRLLSDRFSAERPKGSFSTLEIQRTEQGDSAMYLCASSLGGGQRPNQPQHFGDGTRLSIL.

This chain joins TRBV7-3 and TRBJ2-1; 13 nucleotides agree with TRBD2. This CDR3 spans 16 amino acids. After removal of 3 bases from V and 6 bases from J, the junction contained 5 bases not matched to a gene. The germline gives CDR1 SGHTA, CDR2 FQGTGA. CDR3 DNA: TGTGCCAGCAGCTTTAGTGGGACTAGCGGGGTCAATGAGCAGTTCTTC. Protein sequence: CASSFSGTSGVNEQFF.